Given below is one TCR beta chain in context. The sample is drawn from a study of blood T cell repertoires in COVID-19. Original data processing: It was from reference gene primer amplification that nucleated cell counts were estimated. The assay was immunoSEQ multiplex PCR, and TCRdb's table has in-frame clones only and misses some. V and J calls and clone size are copied from that table; D and trimming were computed from the DNA. The data hold approximately 99,000 clones, with roughly four fifths observed a single time. The sequencing sample was made of peripheral blood. The clonotype originates from an older woman with acute or convalescent COVID-19.

CDR3 in DNA: TGTGCCAGCAGTGATGAGGTAGCGGGGCGGAATGAGCAGTTCTTC. Encoded protein: CASSDEVAGRNEQFF. This chain uses TRBV2 with TRBJ2-1, with TRBD2 matching over 8 bases. CDR1 is SNHLY, CDR2 FYNNEI, per germline. J lost 7 bases, V lost 3 bases, and 8 bases had no gene match. This CDR3 comprises 15 residues.